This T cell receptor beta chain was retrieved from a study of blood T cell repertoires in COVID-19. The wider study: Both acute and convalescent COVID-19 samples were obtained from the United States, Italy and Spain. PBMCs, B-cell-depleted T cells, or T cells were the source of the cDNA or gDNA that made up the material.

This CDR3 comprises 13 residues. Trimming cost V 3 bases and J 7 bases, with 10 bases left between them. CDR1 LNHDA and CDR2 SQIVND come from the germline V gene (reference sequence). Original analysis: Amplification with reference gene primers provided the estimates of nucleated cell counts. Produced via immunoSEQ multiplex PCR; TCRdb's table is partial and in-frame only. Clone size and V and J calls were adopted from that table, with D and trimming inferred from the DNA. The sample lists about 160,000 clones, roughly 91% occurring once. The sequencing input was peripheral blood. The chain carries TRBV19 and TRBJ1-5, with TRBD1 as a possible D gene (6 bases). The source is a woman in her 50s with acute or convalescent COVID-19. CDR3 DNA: TGTGCCAGTAGTATTTGGGGGCGGCAGCCCCAGCATTTT. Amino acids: CASSIWGRQPQHF.